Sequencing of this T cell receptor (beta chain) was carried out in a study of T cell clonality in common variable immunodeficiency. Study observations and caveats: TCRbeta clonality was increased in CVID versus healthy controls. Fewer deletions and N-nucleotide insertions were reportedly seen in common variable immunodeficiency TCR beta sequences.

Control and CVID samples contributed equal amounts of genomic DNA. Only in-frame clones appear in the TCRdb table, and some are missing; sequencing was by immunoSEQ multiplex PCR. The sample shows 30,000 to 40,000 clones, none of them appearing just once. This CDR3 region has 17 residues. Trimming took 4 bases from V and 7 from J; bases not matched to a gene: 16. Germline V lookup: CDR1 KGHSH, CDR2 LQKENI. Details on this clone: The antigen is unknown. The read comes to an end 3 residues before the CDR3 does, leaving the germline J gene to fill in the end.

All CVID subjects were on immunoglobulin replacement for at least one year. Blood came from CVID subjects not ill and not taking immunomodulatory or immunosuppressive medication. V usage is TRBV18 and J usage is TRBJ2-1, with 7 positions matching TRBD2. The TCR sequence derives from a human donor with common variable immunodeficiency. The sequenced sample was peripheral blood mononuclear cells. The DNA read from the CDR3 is TGTGCCAGCTCACTCGTTACCCTCAGCGGGGACTGGAATGAG. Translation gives CASSLVTLSGDWNE. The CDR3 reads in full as CASSLVTLSGDWNEQFF. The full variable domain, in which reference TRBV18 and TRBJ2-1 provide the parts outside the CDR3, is NAGVMQNPRHLVRRRGQEARLRCSPMKGHSHVYWYRQLPEEGLKFMVYLQKENIIDESGMPKERFSAEFPKEGPSILRIQQVVRGDSAAYFCASSLVTLSGDWNEQFFGPGTRLTVL.